This entry is about one TCR beta chain. The data were taken from a study of technical replicates of blood from several donors. Germline V CDR1 and CDR2: SGDLS, YYNGEE. There are 17 residues in the CDR3. V lost 4 bases and J 2 bases, leaving 21 bases between the germline ends. Using immunoSEQ multiplex PCR, the repertoire was profiled, and TCRdb retains in-frame clones only, with some absent. The sample includes 56,000 or so clones, 85% to 95% of them seen just once. The sequence was obtained from a human donor in good health. Some clones in this sample may be carry-over from other donors' samples. The chain has TRBV9 and TRBJ1-2; D call uncertain. Sequenced: PBMCs. CDR3 bases: TGTGCCAGCAGCCCCAGACCCCGCTTCCCACTAAACTATGGCTACACCTTC. This encodes CASSPRPRFPLNYGYTF.